Detailed here is one TCR beta chain. These data belong to a study of blood T cell repertoires in COVID-19. Overall study: The cDNA or gDNA used as material had been derived from T cells, B-cell-depleted T cells, or PBMCs.

Original methodology: Amplification of reference gene primers provided the estimated nucleated cell counts. The data were produced by immunoSEQ multiplex PCR, yet TCRdb's version contains in-frame clones alone and is incomplete. V and J calls and clone size are as listed in that table; D and trimming were resolved from the DNA. The sample has about 30,000 clones, 80% to 90% seen once. The germline gives CDR1 KGHSH, CDR2 LQKENI. There are 13 residues in the CDR3. Deletions cut 4 bases from V and 0 bases from J, with 4 bases between. The specimen was peripheral blood. The chain employs TRBV18 and TRBJ1-5; D is uncertain. The TCR comes from an elderly man with acute or convalescent COVID-19. The CDR3 DNA reads as TGTGCCAGCTCACGAGATAGCAATCAGCCCCAGCATTTT. Translation gives CASSRDSNQPQHF.